These 21 T cell receptor beta chains were all obtained from the same sample, sequenced in a study of T cells after yellow fever vaccination. TCRdb redid the calling of the 5' RACE reads with MiXCR, one entry per CDR3 protein. The sample records roughly 180,000 distinct CDR3 sequences, roughly 6.4% being singletons. The sequencing here drew on CD4+ T cells sorted from PBMCs, taken on the day of the first yellow fever vaccination. Every receptor here comes from a man aged 18 to 29 who received the YFV17D yellow fever vaccine.

This clonotype was seen many times. V and J are TRBV28 and TRBJ2-1; the D gene is possibly TRBD2 (5 bases). V was clipped by 4 bases and J by 4 bases, with 11 bases between them. This CDR3 is 14 amino acids long. Germline V gives CDR1 MDHEN, CDR2 SYDVKM. In DNA form, the CDR3 reads TGTGCCAGCAGTTGGGATAGCGATTACAATGAGCAGTTCTTC. Its translation: CASSWDSDYNEQFF.

This clonotype turned up a few times. This chain uses TRBV5-1 with TRBJ1-6; 10 bases line up with TRBD1. Germline V gives CDR1 SGHRS, CDR2 YFSETQ. The CDR3 has 16 residues. V gave up 4 bases and J gave up 5 bases; unmatched junction bases: 6. The CDR3 sequence is CASSSRTGGNNSPLHF. The DNA of the CDR3 is TGCGCCAGCAGCAGCCGGACAGGGGGGAATAATTCACCCCTCCACTTT.

This clonotype was detected ten times or more. The V call is TRBV12-3 or TRBV12-4, the J call TRBJ2-5, with TRBD1 identical over 8 bases. V shed 3 bases and J 4 bases; nucleotides not matched to a gene: 1. This CDR3 region has 13 residues. The CDR3 DNA reads as TGTGCCAGCAGTTTGGGACAGGTAGAGACCCAGTACTTC. Protein sequence: CASSLGQVETQYF.

In its sample, this clonotype was seen many times. V usage is TRBV12-3 or TRBV12-4 and J usage is TRBJ2-7, with TRBD1 matching over 11 bases. With V trimmed by 3 bases and J by 4 bases, 5 bases remained unmatched. This CDR3 spans 15 amino acids. The CDR3 region has the DNA TGTGCCAGCAGTTTCCCCGGACAGGGGGCTTACGAGCAGTACTTC. It yields the protein CASSFPGQGAYEQYF.

Ten or more counts support this clonotype. The chain carries TRBV7-2 and TRBJ1-1, with no clear D. The CDR3 runs to 15 residues. With 1 base removed from V and 1 base from J, the gap between germline ends came to 10 bases. CDR1 is SGHTA and CDR2 is FQGNSA in the germline V gene. The CDR3 coding sequence is TGTGCCAGCAGCTTAGGTCGGACTTCGAACACTGAAGCTTTCTTT. As protein: CASSLGRTSNTEAFF.

This clonotype showed up many times. The chain carries TRBV4-2 and TRBJ1-2; D not certain. CDR3 length: 15 amino acids. V lost 0 bases, J lost 3 bases, and 11 bases lay in between. Looked up from germline, CDR1 is LGHNA and CDR2 is YNFKEQ. The CDR3 region is CASSQDQLRDYGYTF. CDR3 coding DNA: TGTGCCAGCAGCCAAGATCAACTGAGGGACTATGGCTACACCTTC.

This clonotype was counted many times. The rearrangement uses TRBV11-2 and TRBJ2-1, with 9 bases fitting TRBD2. Germline CDR1 SGHAT, CDR2 FQNNGV. The CDR3 length is 15 residues. With 8 bases clipped from V and 8 bases from J, the junction kept 13 bases outside the gene matches. CDR3 loop: CASAEIAGALHEQFF. The CDR3 DNA reads as TGTGCCAGCGCAGAAATAGCGGGGGCCCTTCATGAGCAGTTCTTC.

This clonotype has at least ten counts. The gene calls are TRBV18 and TRBJ1-1; possible D gene TRBD1, 5 bases. The CDR3 length is 14 residues. The V end was cut by 3 bases, the J end by 0 bases, with 8 bases between. Per germline, CDR1 KGHSH and CDR2 LQKENI. CDR3 nucleotide sequence: TGTGCCAGCTCACCGACAGCTTTGAACACTGAAGCTTTCTTT. Translated, it gives CASSPTALNTEAFF. The full variable domain, with the rest looked up from reference TRBV18 and TRBJ1-1, is NAGVMQNPRHLVRRRGQEARLRCSPMKGHSHVYWYRQLPEEGLKFMVYLQKENIIDESGMPKERFSAEFPKEGPSILRIQQVVRGDSAAYFCASSPTALNTEAFFGQGTRLTVV.

J is TRBJ1-6 and V is TRBV5-6; D is unresolved. V lost 1 base and J 7 bases, leaving 3 bases between the germline ends. Germline V gives CDR1 SGHDT, CDR2 YYEEEE. This CDR3 has 12 residues. Here the CDR3 reads CASSLQNSPLHF. The DNA of the CDR3 is TGTGCCAGCAGCTTGCAAAATTCACCCCTCCACTTT.

At least ten counts were recorded for this clonotype. This chain links TRBV29-1 with TRBJ2-1; D remains ambiguous. This CDR3 is 13 amino acids long. V was cut by 1 base and J by 8 bases, with 12 bases left in between. Per germline, CDR1 SQVTM and CDR2 ANQGSEA. The CDR3 sequence: CSVEADLAYEQFF. The CDR3 DNA reads as TGCAGCGTTGAAGCAGACTTAGCATATGAGCAGTTCTTC.

This clonotype was seen ten or more times. The V and J genes are TRBV3-1 and TRBJ2-3; D ambiguous. V was shortened by 2 bases and J by 10 bases, with 13 bases between the two germline ends. The CDR3 is 13 residues long. The germline CDR1 and CDR2 sequences are LGHDT and YNNKEL (reference sequence). The CDR3 here is CASSQRASVAQYF. DNA for the CDR3: TGTGCCAGCAGCCAAAGGGCGTCAGTTGCGCAGTATTTT.

This clonotype was counted ten times or more. This CDR3 reads CASSIWDRNYGYTF. The CDR3 bases are TGCGCCAGCAGCATATGGGACCGTAACTATGGCTACACCTTC. The chain couples TRBV5-1 to TRBJ1-2; D possibly corresponds to TRBD1 (5 bases). Germline CDR1 is SGHRS and CDR2 is YFSETQ. Trimming removed 4 bases from V and 1 base from J, with 11 bases in between. The CDR3 covers 14 residues.

J is TRBJ1-1 and V is TRBV6-5; D is ambiguous. The CDR3 consists of 14 residues. Germline V lookup: CDR1 MNHEY, CDR2 SVGAGI. V was shortened by 7 bases and J by 8 bases, with 20 bases between the two germline ends. The chain's CDR3 is CASTRGSPENEAFF. The CDR3 DNA follows: TGTGCCAGCACCAGAGGGTCCCCAGAAAACGAAGCTTTCTTT.

Many counts were recorded for this clonotype. This CDR3 reads CASSLAGTGGEGYTF. CDR3 nucleotide sequence: TGCGCCAGCAGCTTGGCCGGGACAGGGGGGGAAGGCTACACCTTC. This chain joins TRBV5-1 and TRBJ1-2, with 11 bases lining up with TRBD1. The length of the CDR3 is 15 residues. Per the germline V gene, CDR1 is SGHRS and CDR2 is YFSETQ. The V gene end was trimmed by 0 bases and the J gene end by 8 bases; junction bases not matched to a gene: 6.

This clonotype came up many times. The chain combines TRBV24-1 with TRBJ2-1; 9 bases are a match to TRBD1. V lost 5 bases to trimming and J lost 1 base; unmatched junction nucleotides: 5. Per the germline V gene, CDR1 is KGHDR and CDR2 is SFDVKD. The CDR3 extends over 16 amino acids. The CDR3 spells CATSAFDRGSYNEQFF. The CDR3, as DNA: TGTGCCACCAGTGCCTTCGACAGGGGGTCCTACAATGAGCAGTTCTTC.

The rearrangement joins TRBV5-3 to TRBJ2-3; 8 bases match TRBD2. TRBV5-3 is an ORF, and what it does is uncertain. V lost 9 bases, J lost 5 bases, and 17 bases stayed unmatched. This CDR3 contains 16 residues. This CDR3 reads CAMGPGLAGGRDTQYF. The CDR3, as DNA: TGTGCCATGGGCCCTGGGCTCGCGGGGGGAAGAGATACGCAGTATTTT.

A note on this clonotype: A clone one base away is much larger, so this may be a read error. The chain uses TRBV7-2 and TRBJ2-5; tentatively, D is TRBD1 or TRBD2 (5 bases each). Trimming removed 8 bases at V and 2 bases at J, with 18 bases between. Per the germline V gene, CDR1 is SGHTA and CDR2 is FQGNSA. This CDR3 spans 15 amino acids. CDR3 loop: CASATVPGPQETQYF. The CDR3 nucleotides are TGTGCCAGCGCTACCGTACCGGGGCCTCAAGAGACCCAGTACTTC.

In this sample, this clonotype turned up a few times. The rearrangement uses TRBV5-6 and TRBJ2-1; 11 bases fit TRBD1. V lost 4 bases to trimming and J lost 5 bases; unmatched junction nucleotides: 2. Per the germline V gene, CDR1 is SGHDT and CDR2 is YYEEEE. The CDR3 runs 14 residues. This CDR3 reads CASSRTGGHNEQFF. CDR3 sequence (DNA): TGTGCCAGCAGCCGGACAGGGGGCCACAATGAGCAGTTCTTC.

This clonotype showed up many times. J is TRBJ2-3 and V is TRBV12-3 or TRBV12-4; perhaps TRBD2 as D (6 bases). This CDR3 region has 15 residues. Trimming stripped 7 bases from V and 1 base from J, with 15 bases between. CDR3 nucleotide sequence: TGTGCCAGCACTAACCCGGAGCGGGGCACAGATACGCAGTATTTT. It translates to CASTNPERGTDTQYF.

The chain uses TRBV5-1 and TRBJ2-5; D tentatively reads TRBD1 or TRBD2 (5 bases each). Deletions cut 0 bases from V and 1 base from J, with 10 bases between. The CDR3 is 15 amino acids. The V gene's germline CDR1 is SGHRS and CDR2 YFSETQ. CDR3 nucleotides: TGCGCCAGCAGCTTGGTTCCAGGGACCCAAGAGACCCAGTACTTC. Its protein is CASSLVPGTQETQYF.

In this sample, this clonotype turned up many times. The chain couples TRBV12-3 or TRBV12-4 to TRBJ2-2, with 11 bases identical to TRBD2. The J segment lost 5 bases and the V segment lost 5 bases, leaving 4 bases of the junction unmatched. The CDR3 covers 15 residues. CDR3 nucleotides: TGTGCCAGCAGTCAAAGACTAGCGGGGACCGGGGAGCTGTTTTTT. This encodes CASSQRLAGTGELFF.